A selection of T cell receptor beta chains follows, all from one sample in a study of technical replicates of blood from several donors. Measured with immunoSEQ multiplex PCR; TCRdb has only the in-frame clones, and not every one. The sample has more than 65,000 clones, around 94% seen once. Material: T cells isolated from PBMCs. The receptors were gathered from a human donor in good health. Both conserved end residues are part of each CDR3. Each record gives: D gene, J gene, V gene, clone size, CDR3 protein, CDR3 DNA. A D gene is named only where the DNA matches it firmly. The size of a clone is reported for some rows only, either as once, few or many, or as a class for expanded clones.

>TRBD1|TRBJ1-1|TRBV11-3|once
CASSLESRGPTEAFF
TGTGCCAGCAGCTTAGAGTCGAGGGGGCCCACTGAAGCTTTCTTT
>TRBD1|TRBJ1-2|TRBV6-4|-
CASRARTGDNYGYTF
TGTGCCAGCAGAGCACGAACAGGGGATAACTATGGCTACACCTTC
>-|TRBJ1-1|TRBV5-6|-
CASSHGAGGAEAFF
TGTGCCAGCAGTCACGGGGCTGGGGGCGCTGAAGCTTTCTTT
>-|TRBJ2-7|TRBV2|-
CASIRDTTFEQYF
TGTGCCAGCATTCGGGACACAACCTTCGAGCAGTACTTC
>TRBD2|TRBJ2-7|TRBV19|-
CASSTPPSGNSYEQYF
TGTGCCAGTAGTACACCTCCTAGCGGGAACTCCTACGAGCAGTACTTC
>-|TRBJ1-1|TRBV27|-
CASSFSFGGETEAFF
TGTGCCAGCAGTTTCTCGTTCGGGGGAGAAACTGAAGCTTTCTTT
>-|TRBJ1-3|TRBV7-8|-
CASSYSNSGNTIYF
TGTGCCAGCAGCTACTCGAACTCTGGAAACACCATATATTTT
>TRBD2|TRBJ2-5|TRBV30|-
CAWRGTMRETQYF
TGTGCCTGGAGGGGGACTATGAGAGAGACCCAGTACTTC
>-|TRBJ2-7|TRBV11-3|once
CASSPNRQDSIYEQYF
TGTGCCAGCAGCCCTAATCGACAGGATTCAATCTACGAGCAGTACTTC
>-|TRBJ1-5|TRBV6-1|-
CASSERPAYSNQPQHF
TGTGCCAGCAGTGAGCGCCCAGCGTATAGCAATCAGCCCCAGCATTTT
>TRBD2|TRBJ2-5|TRBV29-1|-
CSVLAGYSETQYF
TGCAGCGTTTTAGCGGGATACTCTGAGACCCAGTACTTC
>-|TRBJ2-2|TRBV6-6|once
CASSPTTGLAGELFF
TGTGCCAGCAGCCCTACAACAGGGTTAGCCGGGGAGCTGTTTTTT
>TRBD1|TRBJ1-3|TRBV29-1|-
CSVVETGWDSGNTIYF
TGCAGCGTTGTTGAGACAGGGTGGGACTCTGGAAACACCATATATTTT
>-|TRBJ2-1|TRBV27|-
CASSLPRTVFYNEQFF
TGTGCCAGCAGTTTACCCCGGACAGTTTTCTACAATGAGCAGTTCTTC
>-|TRBJ2-7|TRBV2|-
CASTATYEQYF
TGTGCCAGCACCGCGACCTACGAGCAGTACTTC
>TRBD1|TRBJ2-1|TRBV7-9|-
CASSPDRGGYGNEQFF
TGTGCCAGCAGCCCCGACAGGGGGGGTTATGGGAATGAGCAGTTCTTC
>TRBD2|TRBJ2-3|TRBV5-1|-
CASRPSGSGADTQYF
TGCGCCAGCAGACCTAGCGGGAGCGGGGCAGATACGCAGTATTTT
>-|TRBJ2-7|TRBV2|-
CASRAGRGYNEQYF
TGTGCCAGCAGGGCCGGAAGGGGGTATAACGAGCAGTACTTC
>TRBD2|TRBJ2-2|TRBV5-1|once
CASSLRTSGNRDTGELFF
TGCGCCAGCAGCTTGAGGACTAGCGGGAATCGGGACACCGGGGAGCTGTTTTTT
>-|TRBJ1-1|TRBV11-2|-
CASSSTTEAVTEAFF
TGTGCCAGCAGCTCGACGACAGAGGCGGTCACTGAAGCTTTCTTT
>TRBD1|TRBJ1-4|TRBV6-1|-
CASSELQGGEKLFF
TGTGCCAGCAGTGAATTACAGGGGGGCGAAAAACTGTTTTTT
>-|TRBJ1-2|TRBV5-6|-
CASSLGRGIYGYTF
TGTGCCAGCAGCTTGGGAAGGGGAATCTATGGCTACACCTTC
>TRBD2|TRBJ2-7|TRBV5-5|-
CASSWGRASSYEQYF
TGTGCCAGCAGCTGGGGGAGGGCCAGCTCCTACGAGCAGTACTTC
>TRBD1|TRBJ2-7|TRBV19|-
CASSTLQGTETFYEQYF
TGTGCCAGTAGTACCCTACAGGGGACAGAGACTTTCTACGAGCAGTACTTC
>TRBD1|TRBJ2-6|TRBV29-1|-
CSVLSGLSGQSNSGANVLTF
TGCAGCGTCCTTTCGGGGCTGTCGGGACAGTCTAACTCTGGGGCCAACGTCCTGACTTTC
>-|TRBJ2-7|TRBV6-1|-
CASSDRGLAQYEQYF
TGTGCCAGCAGTGACAGGGGTTTAGCGCAATACGAGCAGTACTTC
>-|TRBJ2-3|TRBV6-5|-
CASSYGLKSTDTQYF
TGTGCCAGCAGTTACGGACTAAAGAGCACAGATACGCAGTATTTT
>TRBD1|TRBJ2-1|TRBV6-1|-
CASSDLWGQSYNEQFF
TGTGCCAGCAGTGATCTTTGGGGACAGTCCTACAATGAGCAGTTCTTC
>-|TRBJ1-1|TRBV5-1|-
CASSEFLRGKNTEAFF
TGCGCCAGCAGCGAATTTTTAAGGGGGAAAAACACTGAAGCTTTCTTT
>TRBD1|TRBJ2-5|TRBV5-8|-
CASTKRGDRAQETQYF
TGTGCCAGCACCAAACGGGGGGACAGGGCACAAGAGACCCAGTACTTC
>-|TRBJ2-5|TRBV5-4|-
CASSLPGSAKETQYF
TGTGCCAGCAGCCTTCCCGGGTCCGCTAAAGAGACCCAGTACTTC
>-|TRBJ2-7|TRBV4-1|-
CASSHLVAQGGYEQYF
TGCGCCAGCAGCCATTTGGTGGCCCAGGGTGGCTACGAGCAGTACTTC
>TRBD2|TRBJ2-7|TRBV2|-
CASSEALAGVYSGYEQYF
TGTGCCAGCAGTGAAGCGCTAGCGGGAGTTTATTCCGGCTACGAGCAGTACTTC
>TRBD1|TRBJ1-2|TRBV27|-
CASRQGAGNYGYTF
TGTGCCAGCAGACAGGGGGCGGGTAACTATGGCTACACCTTC
>TRBD1|TRBJ1-5|TRBV27|-
CASQRTGQGSNQPQHF
TGTGCCAGCCAGAGGACAGGACAAGGAAGCAATCAGCCCCAGCATTTT
>-|TRBJ2-3|TRBV15|-
CATSRDLGFGTQYF
TGTGCCACCAGCAGAGATCTCGGGTTCGGTACGCAGTATTTT
>-|TRBJ1-2|TRBV15|-
CATSTPATGPANYGYTF
TGTGCCACCAGCACACCGGCGACAGGCCCCGCCAACTATGGCTACACCTTC
>-|TRBJ2-3|TRBV29-1|-
CSVEGTDYTDTQYF
TGCAGCGTTGAAGGGACAGATTACACAGATACGCAGTATTTT
>TRBD1|TRBJ1-1|TRBV13|few
CASSSQTGGISEAFF
TGTGCCAGCAGCTCCCAGACAGGGGGCATTTCTGAAGCTTTCTTT
>TRBD1|TRBJ2-7|TRBV28|-
CASSSWGTGPGVVGNEQYF
TGTGCCAGCAGTTCCTGGGGGACAGGGCCAGGTGTTGTGGGAAACGAGCAGTACTTC